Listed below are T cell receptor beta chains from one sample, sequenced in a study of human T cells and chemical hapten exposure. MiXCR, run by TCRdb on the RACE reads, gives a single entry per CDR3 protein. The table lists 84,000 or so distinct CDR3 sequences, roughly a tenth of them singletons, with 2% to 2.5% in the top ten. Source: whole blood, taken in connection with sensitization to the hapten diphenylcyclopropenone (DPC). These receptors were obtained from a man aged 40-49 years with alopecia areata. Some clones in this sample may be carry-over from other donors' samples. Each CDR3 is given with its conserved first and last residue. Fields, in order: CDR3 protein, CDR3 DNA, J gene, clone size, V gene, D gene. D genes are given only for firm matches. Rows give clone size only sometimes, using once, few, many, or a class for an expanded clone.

cdr3_aa: CASALGSGELFF
cdr3_nt: TGTGCCAGCGCGCTAGGGTCCGGGGAGCTGTTTTTT
j_call: TRBJ2-2
clone_size: few
v_call: TRBV6-2/TRBV6-3
d_call: .

cdr3_aa: CAWSTDSPLHF
cdr3_nt: TGTGCCTGGAGTACCGATTCACCCCTCCACTTT
j_call: TRBJ1-6
clone_size: few
v_call: TRBV30
d_call: .

cdr3_aa: CASSQAPGRYEQFF
cdr3_nt: TGTGCCAGCAGCCAAGCTCCGGGACGGTATGAGCAGTTCTTC
j_call: TRBJ2-1
clone_size: few
v_call: TRBV3-1
d_call: .

cdr3_aa: CASRLRVFTEAFF
cdr3_nt: TGTGCCAGCAGACTTAGGGTTTTCACTGAAGCTTTCTTT
j_call: TRBJ1-1
clone_size: .
v_call: TRBV6-2/TRBV6-3
d_call: .

cdr3_aa: CASSYVQGPIYEQYF
cdr3_nt: TGTGCCAGCAGTTACGTCCAGGGGCCCATCTACGAGCAGTACTTC
j_call: TRBJ2-7
clone_size: many
v_call: TRBV6-5
d_call: .

cdr3_aa: CASSPGASSVRTDTQYF
cdr3_nt: TGCGCCAGCAGCCCGGGGGCCTCCTCGGTACGCACAGATACGCAGTATTTT
j_call: TRBJ2-3
clone_size: few
v_call: TRBV5-1
d_call: .

cdr3_aa: CASSTGVRGIDTQYF
cdr3_nt: TGTGCCAGCAGCACAGGGGTACGGGGAATAGATACGCAGTATTTT
j_call: TRBJ2-3
clone_size: many
v_call: TRBV7-2
d_call: TRBD1

cdr3_aa: CASSLVAGERYEQYF
cdr3_nt: TGCGCCAGCAGCTTGGTAGCGGGAGAGAGGTACGAGCAGTACTTC
j_call: TRBJ2-7
clone_size: few
v_call: TRBV5-1
d_call: TRBD2

cdr3_aa: CATSDPGQAAGYTF
cdr3_nt: TGTGCCACCAGTGACCCGGGACAGGCCGCTGGCTACACCTTC
j_call: TRBJ1-2
clone_size: few
v_call: TRBV24-1
d_call: TRBD1

cdr3_aa: CASSLAGGSIGELFF
cdr3_nt: TGTGCCAGCAGCTTAGCGGGAGGGTCCATCGGGGAGCTGTTTTTT
j_call: TRBJ2-2
clone_size: .
v_call: TRBV12-3/TRBV12-4
d_call: TRBD2

cdr3_aa: CSVETGWNSGNREQFF
cdr3_nt: TGCAGCGTTGAGACTGGTTGGAATTCAGGGAATAGGGAGCAGTTCTTC
j_call: TRBJ2-1
clone_size: many
v_call: TRBV29-1
d_call: .

cdr3_aa: CSVGQLSNQPQHF
cdr3_nt: TGCAGTGTCGGACAGCTAAGCAATCAGCCCCAGCATTTT
j_call: TRBJ1-5
clone_size: few
v_call: TRBV20-1
d_call: .

cdr3_aa: CSVDSADTQYF
cdr3_nt: TGCAGCGTAGACAGCGCAGATACGCAGTATTTT
j_call: TRBJ2-3
clone_size: many
v_call: TRBV29-1
d_call: .

cdr3_aa: CASSQSPRTGSAFSQETQYF
cdr3_nt: TGCGCCAGCAGTCAATCGCCGAGGACAGGGAGTGCCTTTTCCCAAGAGACCCAGTACTTC
j_call: TRBJ2-5
clone_size: many
v_call: TRBV23-1
d_call: TRBD1

cdr3_aa: CASSYHAGTPTYEQYF
cdr3_nt: TGTGCCAGCAGTTACCACGCCGGGACACCAACCTACGAGCAGTACTTC
j_call: TRBJ2-7
clone_size: .
v_call: TRBV6-2/TRBV6-3
d_call: .

cdr3_aa: CASSQGGLGQPQHF
cdr3_nt: TGTGCCAGCAGCCAAGGAGGGCTGGGTCAGCCCCAGCATTTT
j_call: TRBJ1-5
clone_size: few
v_call: TRBV3-1
d_call: .

cdr3_aa: CASSVLELSGGNTIYF
cdr3_nt: TGTGCCAGCAGTGTTCTTGAGTTATCTGGAGGAAACACCATATATTTT
j_call: TRBJ1-3
clone_size: many
v_call: TRBV2
d_call: .

cdr3_aa: CASSSMAVSGNTIYF
cdr3_nt: TGTGCCAGCAGCTCGATGGCCGTCTCTGGAAACACCATATATTTT
j_call: TRBJ1-3
clone_size: .
v_call: TRBV7-8
d_call: .

cdr3_aa: CSAPTGGGSDTQYF
cdr3_nt: TGCAGTGCCCCAACAGGGGGCGGATCAGATACGCAGTATTTT
j_call: TRBJ2-3
clone_size: few
v_call: TRBV20-1
d_call: TRBD1

cdr3_aa: CASSSTGTNGEQFF
cdr3_nt: TGTGCCAGCAGTTCGACAGGGACGAACGGTGAGCAGTTCTTC
j_call: TRBJ2-1
clone_size: few
v_call: TRBV12-3/TRBV12-4
d_call: TRBD1

cdr3_aa: CASSPGTSGGAYNEQFF
cdr3_nt: TGTGCCAGCAGCCCCGGGACTAGCGGGGGCGCCTACAATGAGCAGTTCTTC
j_call: TRBJ2-1
clone_size: few
v_call: TRBV6-2/TRBV6-3
d_call: TRBD2

cdr3_aa: CASSINRGEAFF
cdr3_nt: TGTGCCAGCAGCATAAACAGGGGTGAAGCTTTCTTT
j_call: TRBJ1-1
clone_size: few
v_call: TRBV7-2
d_call: TRBD1

cdr3_aa: CASSAPGRPLHF
cdr3_nt: TGTGCCAGCAGCGCCCCAGGCAGACCCCTCCACTTT
j_call: TRBJ1-6
clone_size: many
v_call: TRBV12-3/TRBV12-4
d_call: .

cdr3_aa: CAWSNHLGANNQPQHF
cdr3_nt: TGTGCCTGGAGTAACCATTTGGGGGCCAACAATCAGCCCCAGCATTTT
j_call: TRBJ1-5
clone_size: few
v_call: TRBV30
d_call: .

cdr3_aa: CASSQVVQMNTEAFF
cdr3_nt: TGTGCCAGCAGCCAAGTCGTGCAGATGAACACTGAAGCTTTCTTT
j_call: TRBJ1-1
clone_size: few
v_call: TRBV3-1
d_call: .

cdr3_aa: CASSLAGAGGAYNEQFF
cdr3_nt: TGTGCCAGCAGCTTAGCGGGGGCGGGAGGCGCTTACAATGAGCAGTTCTTC
j_call: TRBJ2-1
clone_size: .
v_call: TRBV7-2
d_call: TRBD2

cdr3_aa: CASRALGTDTQYF
cdr3_nt: TGTGCCAGCAGGGCCCTGGGTACAGATACGCAGTATTTT
j_call: TRBJ2-3
clone_size: few
v_call: TRBV6-6
d_call: .

cdr3_aa: CASSLSGRAGNTQYF
cdr3_nt: TGTGCCAGCAGTCTAAGCGGGAGGGCCGGAAATACGCAGTATTTT
j_call: TRBJ2-3
clone_size: .
v_call: TRBV12-3/TRBV12-4
d_call: TRBD2

cdr3_aa: CASSPTRGTSGANVLTF
cdr3_nt: TGTGCCAGCAGCCCGACCAGAGGAACCTCTGGGGCCAACGTCCTGACTTTC
j_call: TRBJ2-6
clone_size: .
v_call: TRBV14
d_call: .

cdr3_aa: CASSYSKGPGYGDTF
cdr3_nt: TGTGCCAGCAGTTACTCGAAAGGTCCCGGTTATGGCGACACCTTC
j_call: TRBJ1-2
clone_size: .
v_call: TRBV6-2/TRBV6-3
d_call: .

cdr3_aa: CASSYREGSSREPAFGGYTF
cdr3_nt: TGTGCCAGCAGTTACCGGGAAGGTAGTAGTAGGGAGCCCGCTTTCGGGGGCTACACCTTC
j_call: TRBJ1-2
clone_size: many
v_call: TRBV6-5
d_call: .

cdr3_aa: CASSVDSANTEAFF
cdr3_nt: TGTGCCAGCAGCGTGGACAGCGCGAACACTGAAGCTTTCTTT
j_call: TRBJ1-1
clone_size: many
v_call: TRBV7-8
d_call: .

cdr3_aa: CASSFTTGNEKLFF
cdr3_nt: TGTGCCAGCAGTTTTACGACAGGGAATGAAAAACTGTTTTTT
j_call: TRBJ1-4
clone_size: few
v_call: TRBV12-3/TRBV12-4
d_call: TRBD1

cdr3_aa: CASSPGRWQETQYF
cdr3_nt: TGTGCCAGCAGTCCTGGCCGCTGGCAGGAGACCCAGTACTTC
j_call: TRBJ2-5
clone_size: .
v_call: TRBV27
d_call: .

cdr3_aa: CASSSYVGLGTDTQYF
cdr3_nt: TGTGCCAGCAGCTCATACGTGGGACTAGGGACAGATACGCAGTATTTT
j_call: TRBJ2-3
clone_size: few
v_call: TRBV5-6
d_call: TRBD2

cdr3_aa: CASSLRGGASSYEQYF
cdr3_nt: TGTGCCAGCAGCTTAAGGGGCGGGGCTAGCTCCTACGAGCAGTACTTC
j_call: TRBJ2-7
clone_size: .
v_call: TRBV7-2
d_call: .

cdr3_aa: CASSLQGEDEKLFF
cdr3_nt: TGTGCCAGCAGTTTACAGGGTGAGGATGAAAAACTGTTTTTT
j_call: TRBJ1-4
clone_size: few
v_call: TRBV28
d_call: .

cdr3_aa: CASSSTGSYEQYF
cdr3_nt: TGTGCCAGCAGCTCTACCGGGAGCTACGAGCAGTACTTC
j_call: TRBJ2-7
clone_size: .
v_call: TRBV7-2
d_call: .

cdr3_aa: CASSYSGVASEKLFF
cdr3_nt: TGTGCCAGCAGCTATTCAGGGGTAGCAAGTGAAAAACTGTTTTTT
j_call: TRBJ1-4
clone_size: .
v_call: TRBV7-2
d_call: .

cdr3_aa: CASSDGPGGLSYNEQFF
cdr3_nt: TGTGCCAGCAGTGACGGTCCGGGAGGCCTCTCCTACAATGAGCAGTTCTTC
j_call: TRBJ2-1
clone_size: few
v_call: TRBV2
d_call: TRBD2

cdr3_aa: CASSRDTSGANVLTF
cdr3_nt: TGTGCCAGCAGCCGGGACACCTCTGGGGCCAACGTCCTGACTTTC
j_call: TRBJ2-6
clone_size: few
v_call: TRBV3-1
d_call: .

cdr3_aa: CASGRTGAYGYTF
cdr3_nt: TGTGCCAGCGGCAGGACAGGCGCCTATGGCTACACCTTC
j_call: TRBJ1-2
clone_size: many
v_call: TRBV6-6
d_call: TRBD1

cdr3_aa: CASSQRMADTQYF
cdr3_nt: TGTGCCAGCAGCCAGCGGATGGCAGATACGCAGTATTTT
j_call: TRBJ2-3
clone_size: .
v_call: TRBV7-2
d_call: .

cdr3_aa: CASSSRPKDTQYF
cdr3_nt: TGCGCCAGCAGCTCCCGTCCGAAAGATACGCAGTATTTT
j_call: TRBJ2-3
clone_size: .
v_call: TRBV5-1
d_call: .

cdr3_aa: CSATGGDRGGYTF
cdr3_nt: TGCAGTGCTACCGGTGGGGACAGGGGAGGCTACACCTTC
j_call: TRBJ1-2
clone_size: .
v_call: TRBV20-1
d_call: TRBD1

cdr3_aa: CASSVDPRSPLHF
cdr3_nt: TGTGCCAGCAGCGTAGACCCTCGATCACCCCTCCACTTT
j_call: TRBJ1-6
clone_size: many
v_call: TRBV9
d_call: .

cdr3_aa: CASSAGRNYGYTF
cdr3_nt: TGTGCCAGCAGTGCCGGACGGAACTATGGCTACACCTTC
j_call: TRBJ1-2
clone_size: many
v_call: TRBV6-5
d_call: .

cdr3_aa: CASSEARSGRQPQHF
cdr3_nt: TGTGCCAGCAGTGAAGCGCGGTCTGGTCGGCAGCCCCAGCATTTT
j_call: TRBJ1-5
clone_size: .
v_call: TRBV2
d_call: .

cdr3_aa: CSPGVSEQFF
cdr3_nt: TGCAGCCCCGGAGTCTCTGAGCAGTTCTTC
j_call: TRBJ2-1
clone_size: many
v_call: TRBV29-1
d_call: .

cdr3_aa: CASREQGSTDTQYF
cdr3_nt: TGTGCCAGCAGAGAACAGGGGAGCACAGATACGCAGTATTTT
j_call: TRBJ2-3
clone_size: few
v_call: TRBV6-2/TRBV6-3
d_call: TRBD1

cdr3_aa: CASSYSDRQNTIYF
cdr3_nt: TGTGCCAGCAGTTACAGTGACAGACAAAACACCATATATTTT
j_call: TRBJ1-3
clone_size: .
v_call: TRBV6-6
d_call: .

cdr3_aa: CASMEDSPHNEQFF
cdr3_nt: TGTGCCAGCATGGAGGATAGCCCTCACAATGAGCAGTTCTTC
j_call: TRBJ2-1
clone_size: .
v_call: TRBV6-2/TRBV6-3
d_call: .